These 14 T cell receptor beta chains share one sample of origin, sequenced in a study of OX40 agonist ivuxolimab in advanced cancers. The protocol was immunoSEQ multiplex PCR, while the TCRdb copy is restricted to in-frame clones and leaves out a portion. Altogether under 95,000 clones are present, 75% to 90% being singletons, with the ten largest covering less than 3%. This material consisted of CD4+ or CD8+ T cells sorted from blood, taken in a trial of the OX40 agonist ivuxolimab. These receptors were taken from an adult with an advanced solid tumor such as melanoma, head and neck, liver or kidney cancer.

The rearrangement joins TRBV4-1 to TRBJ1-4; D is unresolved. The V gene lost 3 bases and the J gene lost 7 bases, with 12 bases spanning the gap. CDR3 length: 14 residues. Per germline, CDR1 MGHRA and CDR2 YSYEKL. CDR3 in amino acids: CASSQMRSSEKLFF. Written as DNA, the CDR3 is TGCGCCAGCAGCCAGATGAGGAGTAGTGAAAAACTGTTTTTT.

CDR3 loop: CASSRSEVRGTETQYF. The CDR3 DNA sequence: TGTGCCAGCAGTAGGTCGGAGGTTCGGGGTACGGAGACCCAGTACTTC. The rearrangement uses TRBV9 and TRBJ2-5; possible D gene TRBD2, 5 bases. The germline CDR1 and CDR2 sequences are SGDLS and YYNGEE. The CDR3 is 16 residues long. V shed 5 bases and J shed 5 bases, with 22 bases lying between them.

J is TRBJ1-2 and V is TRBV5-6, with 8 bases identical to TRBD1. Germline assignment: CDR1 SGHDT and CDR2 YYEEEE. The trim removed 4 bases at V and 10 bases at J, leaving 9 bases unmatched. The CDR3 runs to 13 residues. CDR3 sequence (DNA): TGTGCCAGCAGCCCCCGGGACAGGCTCTACTACACCTTC. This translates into CASSPRDRLYYTF.

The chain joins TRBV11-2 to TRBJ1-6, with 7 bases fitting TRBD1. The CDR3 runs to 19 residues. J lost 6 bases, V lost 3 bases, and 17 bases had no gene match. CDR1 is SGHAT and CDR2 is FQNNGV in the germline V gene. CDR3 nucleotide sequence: TGTGCCAGCAGCTTTCGACCGCAGGGGGGCTACCCCTCTAATTCACCCCTCCACTTT. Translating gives CASSFRPQGGYPSNSPLHF.

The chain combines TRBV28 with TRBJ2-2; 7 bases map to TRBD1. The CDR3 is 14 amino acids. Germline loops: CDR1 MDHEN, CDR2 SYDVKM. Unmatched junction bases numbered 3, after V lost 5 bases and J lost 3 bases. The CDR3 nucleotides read TGTGCCAGCAGTCGACAGGGCGACACCGGGGAGCTGTTTTTT. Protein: CASSRQGDTGELFF.

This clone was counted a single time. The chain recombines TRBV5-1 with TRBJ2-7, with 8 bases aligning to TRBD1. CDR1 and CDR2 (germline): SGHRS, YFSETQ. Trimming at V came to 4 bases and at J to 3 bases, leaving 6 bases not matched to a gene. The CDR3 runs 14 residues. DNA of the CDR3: TGCGCCAGCAGCCTGGGTGGGACAGGCTACGAGCAGTACGTC. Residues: CASSLGGTGYEQYV.

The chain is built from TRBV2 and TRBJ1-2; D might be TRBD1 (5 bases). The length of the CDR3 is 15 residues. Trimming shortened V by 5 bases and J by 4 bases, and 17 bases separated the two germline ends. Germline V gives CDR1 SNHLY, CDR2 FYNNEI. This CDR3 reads CASSFNLRGSYGYTF. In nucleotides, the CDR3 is TGTGCCAGCAGTTTCAACTTAAGGGGTTCCTATGGCTACACCTTC.

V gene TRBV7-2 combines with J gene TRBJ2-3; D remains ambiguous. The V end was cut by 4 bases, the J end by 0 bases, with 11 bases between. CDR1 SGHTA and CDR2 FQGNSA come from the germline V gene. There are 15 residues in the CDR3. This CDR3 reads CASSSPGRSTDTQYF. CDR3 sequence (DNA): TGTGCCAGCAGCTCCCCGGGCCGTAGCACAGATACGCAGTATTTT.

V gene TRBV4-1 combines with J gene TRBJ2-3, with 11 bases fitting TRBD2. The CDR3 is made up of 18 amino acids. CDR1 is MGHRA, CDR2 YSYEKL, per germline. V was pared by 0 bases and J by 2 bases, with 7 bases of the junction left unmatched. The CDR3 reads CASSQDSPLAGATDTQYF. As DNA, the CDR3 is TGCGCCAGCAGCCAAGATAGCCCACTAGCGGGGGCCACAGATACGCAGTATTTT.

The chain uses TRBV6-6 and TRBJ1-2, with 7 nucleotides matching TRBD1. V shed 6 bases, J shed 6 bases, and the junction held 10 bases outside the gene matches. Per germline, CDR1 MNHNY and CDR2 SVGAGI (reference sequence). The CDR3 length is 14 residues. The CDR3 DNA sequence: TGTGCCAGCAGCGATTCAGGGGGGGATAATGGCTACACCTTC. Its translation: CASSDSGGDNGYTF.

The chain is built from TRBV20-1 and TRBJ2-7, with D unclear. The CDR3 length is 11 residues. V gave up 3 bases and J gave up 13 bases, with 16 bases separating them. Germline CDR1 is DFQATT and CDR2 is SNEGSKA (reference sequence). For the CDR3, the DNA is TGCAGTGCTAGGACCCAGACAAGTCAATACTTC. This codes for CSARTQTSQYF.

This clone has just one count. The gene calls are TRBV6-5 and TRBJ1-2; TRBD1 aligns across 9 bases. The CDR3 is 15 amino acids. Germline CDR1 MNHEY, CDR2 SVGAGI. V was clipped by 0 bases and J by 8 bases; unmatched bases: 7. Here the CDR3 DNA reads TGTGCCAGCAGTTACTCCCGACAGGGGGTGAGCGGCTACACCTTC. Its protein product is CASSYSRQGVSGYTF.

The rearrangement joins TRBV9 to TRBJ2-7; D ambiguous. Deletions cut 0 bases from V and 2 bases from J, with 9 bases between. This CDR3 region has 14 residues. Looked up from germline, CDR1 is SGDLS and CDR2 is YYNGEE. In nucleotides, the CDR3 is TGTGCCAGCAGCGTAGGTCCAGTAACCTACGAGCAGTACTTC. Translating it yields CASSVGPVTYEQYF.

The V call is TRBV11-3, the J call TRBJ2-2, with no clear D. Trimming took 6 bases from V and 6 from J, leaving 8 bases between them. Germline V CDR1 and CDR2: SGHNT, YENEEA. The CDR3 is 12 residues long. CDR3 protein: CASSRRSGELFF. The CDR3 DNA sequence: TGTGCCAGCAGTAGAAGGTCCGGGGAGCTGTTTTTT.